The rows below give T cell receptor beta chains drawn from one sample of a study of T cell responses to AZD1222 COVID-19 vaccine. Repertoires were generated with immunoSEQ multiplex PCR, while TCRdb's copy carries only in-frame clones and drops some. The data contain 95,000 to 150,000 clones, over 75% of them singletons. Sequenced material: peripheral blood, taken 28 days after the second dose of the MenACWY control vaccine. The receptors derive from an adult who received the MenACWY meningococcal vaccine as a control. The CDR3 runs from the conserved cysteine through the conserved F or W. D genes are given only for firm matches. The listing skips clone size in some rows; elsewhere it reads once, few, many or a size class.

CDR3 protein: CASSQGHLGWGETQYF
CDR3 DNA: TGCGCCAGCAGCCAGGGCCACCTAGGGTGGGGGGAGACCCAGTACTTC
V gene: TRBV4-3
D gene: .
clone size: .
J gene: TRBJ2-5

CDR3 protein: CASSLVVGLAQETQYF
CDR3 DNA: TGCGCCAGCAGCTTGGTGGTCGGCCTAGCGCAAGAGACCCAGTACTTC
V gene: TRBV5-1
D gene: .
clone size: .
J gene: TRBJ2-5

CDR3 protein: CASSLTELAGSTDTQYF
CDR3 DNA: TGTGCCAGCAGCTTAACCGAACTAGCGGGGAGCACAGATACGCAGTATTTT
V gene: TRBV7-6
D gene: TRBD2
clone size: .
J gene: TRBJ2-3

CDR3 protein: CSAKGYTEAFF
CDR3 DNA: TGCAGTGCTAAAGGCTACACTGAAGCTTTCTTT
V gene: TRBV20-1
D gene: .
clone size: .
J gene: TRBJ1-1

CDR3 protein: CASSSTGFTGELFF
CDR3 DNA: TGTGCCAGCAGCTCCACAGGGTTCACCGGGGAGCTGTTTTTT
V gene: TRBV6-5
D gene: .
clone size: once
J gene: TRBJ2-2

CDR3 protein: CASIPTGSNSPLHF
CDR3 DNA: TGTGCCAGCATCCCGACAGGGAGTAATTCACCCCTCCACTTT
V gene: TRBV28
D gene: TRBD1
clone size: .
J gene: TRBJ1-6

CDR3 protein: CASSPLPDAKNIQYF
CDR3 DNA: TGTGCCAGCTCACCACTCCCAGACGCCAAAAACATTCAGTACTTC
V gene: TRBV18
D gene: .
clone size: .
J gene: TRBJ2-4

CDR3 protein: CASGLTTGRSNQPQHF
CDR3 DNA: TGTGCCAGCGGACTCACCACAGGGAGGAGCAATCAGCCCCAGCATTTT
V gene: TRBV28
D gene: .
clone size: .
J gene: TRBJ1-5

CDR3 protein: CSVKRNTEAFF
CDR3 DNA: TGCAGTGTAAAGAGGAACACTGAAGCTTTCTTT
V gene: TRBV20-1
D gene: .
clone size: .
J gene: TRBJ1-1

CDR3 protein: CASPSLNEQFF
CDR3 DNA: TGTGCCAGCCCATCGCTAAATGAGCAGTTCTTC
V gene: TRBV27
D gene: .
clone size: .
J gene: TRBJ2-1

CDR3 protein: CASSLSGNTEAFF
CDR3 DNA: TGTGCCAGCAGCTTAAGCGGAAACACTGAAGCTTTCTTT
V gene: TRBV7-3
D gene: .
clone size: .
J gene: TRBJ1-1

CDR3 protein: CATSTGQGAAEAFF
CDR3 DNA: TGTGCCACCAGCACGGGACAGGGGGCAGCTGAAGCTTTCTTT
V gene: TRBV15
D gene: TRBD1
clone size: once
J gene: TRBJ1-1

CDR3 protein: CASSFLTPNSPLHF
CDR3 DNA: TGTGCCAGCAGTTTTTTGACTCCTAATTCACCCCTCCACTTT
V gene: TRBV28
D gene: .
clone size: .
J gene: TRBJ1-6

CDR3 protein: CASSKVSRTGWDEQFF
CDR3 DNA: TGTGCCAGCAGCAAAGTTAGCAGGACAGGATGGGATGAGCAGTTCTTC
V gene: TRBV21-1
D gene: .
clone size: .
J gene: TRBJ2-1

CDR3 protein: CASSKKGGVAENRWWSNQPQHF
CDR3 DNA: TGTGCCAGCAGCAAAAAGGGGGGAGTGGCGGAAAATCGGTGGTGGTCCAATCAGCCCCAGCATTTT
V gene: TRBV21-1
D gene: .
clone size: .
J gene: TRBJ1-5

CDR3 protein: CASSLVAQGNSPLHF
CDR3 DNA: TGTGCCAGCAGCTTAGTCGCCCAGGGGAATTCACCCCTCCACTTT
V gene: TRBV7-9
D gene: .
clone size: .
J gene: TRBJ1-6

CDR3 protein: CASSYTQAGELFF
CDR3 DNA: TGTGCCAGCAGTTACACACAGGCCGGGGAGCTGTTTTTT
V gene: TRBV6-6
D gene: .
clone size: .
J gene: TRBJ2-2

CDR3 protein: CASSLNGRGAASSGANVLTF
CDR3 DNA: TGTGCCAGCAGCCTCAATGGGCGGGGGGCCGCTTCCTCTGGGGCCAACGTCCTGACTTTC
V gene: TRBV27
D gene: TRBD2
clone size: .
J gene: TRBJ2-6

CDR3 protein: CASSLLPTGSQDNEQFF
CDR3 DNA: TGTGCCAGCAGTTTGTTACCGACAGGGTCGCAGGACAATGAGCAGTTCTTC
V gene: TRBV28
D gene: TRBD1
clone size: .
J gene: TRBJ2-1

CDR3 protein: CASSLNLSPLHF
CDR3 DNA: TGTGCCAGCAGCTTAAATCTCTCACCCCTCCACTTT
V gene: TRBV7-9
D gene: .
clone size: .
J gene: TRBJ1-6

CDR3 protein: CATRGTGATGELFF
CDR3 DNA: TGTGCCACCAGGGGGACAGGGGCCACCGGGGAGCTGTTTTTT
V gene: TRBV24-1
D gene: TRBD1
clone size: once
J gene: TRBJ2-2

CDR3 protein: CASTLLRDSSYNEQFF
CDR3 DNA: TGTGCCAGTACACTACTCCGGGACAGCTCCTACAATGAGCAGTTCTTC
V gene: TRBV2
D gene: TRBD1
clone size: .
J gene: TRBJ2-1

CDR3 protein: CASSSPQTEASYEQYF
CDR3 DNA: TGTGCCAGTAGTTCGCCCCAGACTGAGGCCTCCTACGAGCAGTACTTC
V gene: TRBV19
D gene: .
clone size: .
J gene: TRBJ2-7

CDR3 protein: CASSLRSLGGEAFF
CDR3 DNA: TGTGCCAGCAGCTTGCGCAGTCTCGGGGGGGAAGCTTTCTTT
V gene: TRBV5-4
D gene: .
clone size: .
J gene: TRBJ1-1

CDR3 protein: CASSLLGITGAKNIQYF
CDR3 DNA: TGTGCCAGCAGTTTATTGGGGATCACGGGTGCCAAAAACATTCAGTACTTC
V gene: TRBV27
D gene: .
clone size: .
J gene: TRBJ2-4

CDR3 protein: CASSTWVYENIQYF
CDR3 DNA: TGTGCCAGTAGTACCTGGGTGTATGAAAACATTCAGTACTTC
V gene: TRBV19
D gene: .
clone size: .
J gene: TRBJ2-4

CDR3 protein: CASSLSPGSTDTQYF
CDR3 DNA: TGTGCCAGCAGTTTATCGCCAGGAAGCACAGATACGCAGTATTTT
V gene: TRBV27
D gene: .
clone size: .
J gene: TRBJ2-3

CDR3 protein: CASSPNIGGYTF
CDR3 DNA: TGTGCCAGCAGCCCCAACATCGGAGGCTACACCTTC
V gene: TRBV7-9
D gene: .
clone size: .
J gene: TRBJ1-2

CDR3 protein: CATSDKGRIATDTQYF
CDR3 DNA: TGTGCCACCAGTGATAAAGGGAGAATAGCCACAGATACGCAGTATTTT
V gene: TRBV24-1
D gene: .
clone size: .
J gene: TRBJ2-3

CDR3 protein: CASSVQGAGEAFF
CDR3 DNA: TGTGCCAGCAGTGTCCAGGGGGCAGGTGAAGCTTTCTTT
V gene: TRBV25-1
D gene: TRBD1
clone size: .
J gene: TRBJ1-1

CDR3 protein: CASSARTGGATDTQYF
CDR3 DNA: TGTGCCAGCAGCGCCAGGACAGGGGGCGCAACAGATACGCAGTATTTT
V gene: TRBV9
D gene: TRBD1
clone size: .
J gene: TRBJ2-3

CDR3 protein: CASRSLEILPNEQFF
CDR3 DNA: TGTGCCAGCAGGAGTCTCGAGATACTTCCGAATGAGCAGTTCTTC
V gene: TRBV27
D gene: .
clone size: .
J gene: TRBJ2-1

CDR3 protein: CASRRQGADTQYF
CDR3 DNA: TGTGCCAGCAGACGACAGGGTGCGGATACGCAGTATTTT
V gene: TRBV25-1
D gene: TRBD1
clone size: .
J gene: TRBJ2-3

CDR3 protein: CASSLGSYEQYF
CDR3 DNA: TGTGCCAGCAGCTTAGGGTCATACGAGCAGTACTTC
V gene: TRBV11-2
D gene: .
clone size: .
J gene: TRBJ2-7

CDR3 protein: CASSQRYRGVNTEAFF
CDR3 DNA: TGTGCCAGCAGCCAACGGTACAGGGGGGTGAACACTGAAGCTTTCTTT
V gene: TRBV4-2
D gene: TRBD1
clone size: .
J gene: TRBJ1-1

CDR3 protein: CASSPTTGYGYTF
CDR3 DNA: TGTGCCAGCTCACCAACAACTGGTTATGGCTACACCTTC
V gene: TRBV18
D gene: .
clone size: .
J gene: TRBJ1-2

CDR3 protein: CASTHLRGSFYGYTF
CDR3 DNA: TGTGCCAGCACCCACTTGCGAGGCTCTTTCTATGGCTACACCTTC
V gene: TRBV7-2
D gene: .
clone size: .
J gene: TRBJ1-2

CDR3 protein: CASSLAGRHEQYF
CDR3 DNA: TGTGCCAGCAGCTTGGCTGGGCGTCACGAGCAGTACTTC
V gene: TRBV5-4
D gene: .
clone size: .
J gene: TRBJ2-7

CDR3 protein: CASKNPGASSGANVLTF
CDR3 DNA: TGTGCCAGTAAAAACCCGGGGGCAAGCTCTGGGGCCAACGTCCTGACTTTC
V gene: TRBV19
D gene: .
clone size: .
J gene: TRBJ2-6

CDR3 protein: CASSPGQSYEQYF
CDR3 DNA: TGCGCCAGCAGCCCGGGACAGTCCTACGAGCAGTACTTC
V gene: TRBV5-1
D gene: TRBD1
clone size: .
J gene: TRBJ2-7

CDR3 protein: CASSPIGGRNTEAFF
CDR3 DNA: TGTGCCAGCAGCCCTATCGGGGGGAGGAACACTGAAGCTTTCTTT
V gene: TRBV14
D gene: .
clone size: .
J gene: TRBJ1-1